These T cell receptor beta chains were read from a single sample in a study of T-cell reconstitution after alpha-beta-depleted transplantation in children. TCRdb independently ran MiXCR on the PCR reads; one entry per CDR3 protein. The profile shows about 540,000 distinct CDR3 sequences, roughly 30% of them singletons. Source: PBMCs, taken before TCRalphabeta/CD19-depleted stem cell transplant. These receptors came from a boy in the first two years of life with Wiskott-Aldrich syndrome, due to receive a stem cell transplant. CDR3s include the opening cysteine and the closing phenylalanine or tryptophan. Each record gives: V gene, D gene, clone size, J gene, CDR3 DNA, CDR3 protein. D genes are given only for firm matches. Size is stated for part of the rows, as once, few or many counts, or as a class when the clone is expanded.

TRBV5-1	.	many	TRBJ1-4	TGCGCCAGCAGCCGCACGGGGCCGCGGAATGAAAAACTGTTTTTT	CASSRTGPRNEKLFF
TRBV7-9	TRBD1	.	TRBJ2-2	TGTGCCAGCCCCACCAGGGACAGCACCGGGGAGCTGTTTTTT	CASPTRDSTGELFF
TRBV12-3/TRBV12-4	.	.	TRBJ2-1	TGTGCCAGCAGTCCCTACCTTGAGCAGTTCTTC	CASSPYLEQFF
TRBV7-9	.	.	TRBJ2-1	TGTGCCAGCAGCACCCGGGACACTTTATACAATGAGCAGTTCTTC	CASSTRDTLYNEQFF
TRBV27	.	few	TRBJ1-2	TGTGCCAGCAGACAGGGCGAGTGGGGCTACACCTTC	CASRQGEWGYTF
TRBV5-1	TRBD2	.	TRBJ2-3	TGCGCCAGCAGCTTGGCTAGCGGGAGCCCTGTATTCGGTACGCAGTATTTT	CASSLASGSPVFGTQYF
TRBV19	.	few	TRBJ2-1	TGTGCCAGTAGTATAGATGCGCCTAGGGCGGTTGAGCAGTTCTTC	CASSIDAPRAVEQFF
TRBV4-1	.	.	TRBJ1-6	TGCGCCAGCAGCCAAGAACCGGGGTTACCTAATTCACCCCTCCACTTT	CASSQEPGLPNSPLHF
TRBV10-3	TRBD2	few	TRBJ2-7	TGTGCCATCAGAACTAGCGGCGAGCAGTACTTC	CAIRTSGEQYF
TRBV7-2	.	.	TRBJ1-5	TGTGCCAGCAGCTTAGCGGGGGGTGTCGGCAATCAGCCCCAGCATTTT	CASSLAGGVGNQPQHF
TRBV14	TRBD2	few	TRBJ2-1	TGTGCCAGCAGCTCTCTTTTCGGGACTAGCGGGAGACGTGAGCAGTTCTTC	CASSSLFGTSGRREQFF